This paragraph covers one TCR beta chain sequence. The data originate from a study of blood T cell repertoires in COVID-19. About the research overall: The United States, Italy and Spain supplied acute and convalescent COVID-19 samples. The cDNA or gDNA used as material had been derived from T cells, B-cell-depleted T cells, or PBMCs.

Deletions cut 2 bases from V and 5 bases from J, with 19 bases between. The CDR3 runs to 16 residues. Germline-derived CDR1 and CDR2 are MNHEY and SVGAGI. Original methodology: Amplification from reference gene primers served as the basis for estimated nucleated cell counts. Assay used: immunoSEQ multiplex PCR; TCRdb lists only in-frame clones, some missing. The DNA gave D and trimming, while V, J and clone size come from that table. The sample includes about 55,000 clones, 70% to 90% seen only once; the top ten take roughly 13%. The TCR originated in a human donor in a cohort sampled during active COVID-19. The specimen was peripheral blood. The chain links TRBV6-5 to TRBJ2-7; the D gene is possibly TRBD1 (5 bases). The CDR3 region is CASSYRQPHLGNEQYF. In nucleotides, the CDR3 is TGTGCCAGCAGTTACCGACAGCCCCACCTAGGGAACGAGCAGTACTTC.